This T cell receptor beta chain emerged from a study of CD8 T cells in Susac syndrome. V shed 5 bases and J shed 0 bases, with 10 bases lying between them. Germline V gene lookup returns CDR1 MNHEY and CDR2 SVGEGT. The CDR3 loop spans 14 amino acids. Sequencing of TCR beta was performed on blood CD8+ T cells and on blood CD4+ T cells. Reverse transcription used roughly 0.45 to 1 ug RNA and random hexamers. immunoSEQ multiplex PCR amplified TCR beta CDR3 across 54 Vbeta, 13 Jbeta. Using its own MiXCR run on the immunoSEQ multiplex PCR reads, TCRdb lists one record per CDR3 protein. The table lists around 180,000 distinct CDR3 sequences, under 97% of them singletons, with around 0.093% in the top ten.

The source material was CD4+ T cells from PBMCs. This sequence originates from a human donor with multiple sclerosis. The rearrangement joins TRBV6-2 or TRBV6-3 to TRBJ2-5; no firm D call. CDR3 DNA: TGTGCCAGCAGTCCAAGCAGGTACCAAGAGACCCAGTACTTC. Its translation is CASSPSRYQETQYF.